The clone carrying this T cell receptor (beta chain) was detected a few times. The antigen is not known. Some clones are missing from TCRdb's copy, which holds only in-frame ones; the method was immunoSEQ multiplex PCR. The sample records about 120,000 clones, 85% to 90% being singletons. The data originate from a study of T cell responses to AZD1222 COVID-19 vaccine. Study-level points and caveats: Unmutated variant regions are reportedly the target of nearly half of TCRs that are spike-specific. Researchers report vaccine-associated CD4 TCRs spanning spike, with dominance at 160-218 and 743-854. When two AZD1222 doses had been given, Spike-specific TCR breadth and depth rose.

This clonotype originated in an adult in good health. The specimen was peripheral blood, collected on day 0 of AZD1222 vaccination.

The CDR3 loop reads CASSLRGISSYNSPLHF. CDR3 sequence (DNA): TGCGCCAGCAGCCTAAGGGGGATTAGCTCCTATAATTCACCCCTCCACTTT. The chain couples TRBV23-1 to TRBJ1-6; D may be TRBD1 (6 bases). TRBV23-1 is an open reading frame, and its role is uncertain. The CDR3 extends over 17 amino acids. Trimming pared 6 bases from V and 0 bases from J, leaving 15 bases between.